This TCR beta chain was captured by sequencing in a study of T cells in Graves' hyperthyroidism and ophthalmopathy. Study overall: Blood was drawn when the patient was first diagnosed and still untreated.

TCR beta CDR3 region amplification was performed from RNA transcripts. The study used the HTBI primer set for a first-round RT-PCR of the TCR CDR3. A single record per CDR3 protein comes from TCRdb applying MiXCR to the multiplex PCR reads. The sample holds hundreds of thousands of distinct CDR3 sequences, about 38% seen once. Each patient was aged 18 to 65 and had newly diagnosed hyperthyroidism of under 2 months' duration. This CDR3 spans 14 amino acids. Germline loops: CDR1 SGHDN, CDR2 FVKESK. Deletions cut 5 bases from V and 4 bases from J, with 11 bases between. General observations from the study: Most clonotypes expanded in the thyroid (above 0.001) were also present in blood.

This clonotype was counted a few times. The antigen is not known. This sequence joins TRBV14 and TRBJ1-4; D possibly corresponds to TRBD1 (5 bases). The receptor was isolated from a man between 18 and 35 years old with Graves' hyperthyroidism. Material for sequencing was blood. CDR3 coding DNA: TGTGCCAGCAGCGCCCGGACATATAATGAAAAACTGTTTTTT. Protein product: CASSARTYNEKLFF.